This entry features one T cell receptor beta chain sequence. Its matching antigen is unknown. The germline V gene has CDR1 SQVTM and CDR2 ANQGSEA. This CDR3 contains 15 residues. J was trimmed by 5 bases and V by 5 bases; bases with no gene match: 11. This record comes from a study of cytomegalovirus exposure and HLA in healthy donors. Study-level points and caveats: The study reported that TCR beta sequences accurately predicted HLA-A and HLA-B alleles in most subjects. Analysis was performed later, and it showed HLA-associated TCR beta chains to be more clonally expanded than equally common others.

A multiplex PCR was run with 60 Vbeta primers and 13 Jbeta primers. Data came from immunoSEQ multiplex PCR; TCRdb stores just in-frame clones and leaves some out. Recorded here are roughly 140,000 clones; the top ten clones represent 0.9% to 1%. The sequence came from a male donor in good health and CMV-seronegative. Sequences were obtained from PBMCs. The gene calls are TRBV29-1 and TRBJ2-5, with 10 nucleotides matching TRBD2. As DNA, the CDR3 is TGCAGCGTTTTGAGAGCGGGGGGGCCCCACGAGACCCAGTACTTC. Amino acids: CSVLRAGGPHETQYF.